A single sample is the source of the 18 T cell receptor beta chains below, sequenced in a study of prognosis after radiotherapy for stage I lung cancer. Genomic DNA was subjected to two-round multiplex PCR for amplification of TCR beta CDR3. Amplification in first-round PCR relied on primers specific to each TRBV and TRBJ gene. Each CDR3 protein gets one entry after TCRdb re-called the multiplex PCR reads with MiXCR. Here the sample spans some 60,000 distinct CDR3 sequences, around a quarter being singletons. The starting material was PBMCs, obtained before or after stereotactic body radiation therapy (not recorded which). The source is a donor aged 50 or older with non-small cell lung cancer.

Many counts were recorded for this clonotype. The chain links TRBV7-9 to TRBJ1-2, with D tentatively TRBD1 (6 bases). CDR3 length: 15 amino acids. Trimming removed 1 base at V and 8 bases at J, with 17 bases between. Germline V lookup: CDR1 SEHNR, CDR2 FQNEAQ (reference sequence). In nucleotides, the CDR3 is TGTGCCAGCAGCTTAGATGCAGGGGTAAATGGGGGCTACACCTTC. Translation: CASSLDAGVNGGYTF.

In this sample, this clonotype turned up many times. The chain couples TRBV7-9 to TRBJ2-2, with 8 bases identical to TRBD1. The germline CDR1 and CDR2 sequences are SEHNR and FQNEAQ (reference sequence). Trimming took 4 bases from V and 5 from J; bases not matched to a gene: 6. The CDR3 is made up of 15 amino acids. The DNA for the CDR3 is TGTGCCAGCAGCTCCACAGGGGGGAGAACCGGGGAGCTGTTTTTT. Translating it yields CASSSTGGRTGELFF.

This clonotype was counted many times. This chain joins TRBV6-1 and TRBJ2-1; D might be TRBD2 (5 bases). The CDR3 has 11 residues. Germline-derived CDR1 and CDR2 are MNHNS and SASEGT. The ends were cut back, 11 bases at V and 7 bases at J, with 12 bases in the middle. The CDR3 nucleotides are TGTGCCTCAAACCGGGGAAATGAGCAGTTCTTC. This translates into CASNRGNEQFF.

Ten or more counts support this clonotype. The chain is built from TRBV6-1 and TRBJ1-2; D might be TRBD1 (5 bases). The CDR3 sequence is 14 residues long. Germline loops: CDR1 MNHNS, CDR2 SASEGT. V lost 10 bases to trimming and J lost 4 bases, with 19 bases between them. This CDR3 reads CAILPPGLVYGYTF. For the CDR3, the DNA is TGTGCCATCTTACCGCCAGGGCTGGTCTATGGCTACACCTTC.

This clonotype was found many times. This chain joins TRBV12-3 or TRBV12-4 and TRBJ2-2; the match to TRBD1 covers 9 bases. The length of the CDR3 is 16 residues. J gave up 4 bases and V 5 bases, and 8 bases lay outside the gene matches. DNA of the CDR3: TGTGCCAGCAGTAAGGGACAGGGAGGGGGCACCGGGGAGCTGTTTTTT. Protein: CASSKGQGGGTGELFF.

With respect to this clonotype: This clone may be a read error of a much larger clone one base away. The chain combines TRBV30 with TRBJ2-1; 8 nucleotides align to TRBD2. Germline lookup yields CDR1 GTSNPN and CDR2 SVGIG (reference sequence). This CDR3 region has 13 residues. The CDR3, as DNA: TGTGCCTGGAGTCGGGGGGGGAGGTATGAGCATTTCTTC. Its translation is CAWSRGGRYEHFF.

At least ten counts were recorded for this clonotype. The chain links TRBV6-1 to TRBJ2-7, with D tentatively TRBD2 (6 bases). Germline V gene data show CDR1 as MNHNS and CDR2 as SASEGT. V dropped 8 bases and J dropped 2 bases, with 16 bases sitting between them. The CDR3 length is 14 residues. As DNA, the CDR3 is TGTGCCAGCGGGGGAGGCATCCACCCCTACGAGCAGTACTTC. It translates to CASGGGIHPYEQYF.

CDR3 nucleotide sequence: TGTGCCAGCTCACCAGAGAACACAGATACGCAGTATTTT. It specifies CASSPENTDTQYF. The V call is TRBV18, the J call TRBJ2-3; unclear D gene. The CDR3 is 13 amino acids. CDR1 KGHSH and CDR2 LQKENI come from the germline V gene. The V gene lost 2 bases and the J gene lost 2 bases, with 5 bases spanning the gap.

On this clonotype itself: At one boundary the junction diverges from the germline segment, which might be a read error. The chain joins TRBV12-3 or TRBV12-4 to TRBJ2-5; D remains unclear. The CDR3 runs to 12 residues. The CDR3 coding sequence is TGTGCCAGCAACTCTGCCGTGGAGACACAGTACTTC. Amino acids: CASNSAVETQYF.

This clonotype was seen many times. CDR3 bases: TGTGCCAGCAGCCACTATACCCTGGCCTATAATTCACCCCTCCACTTT. Its translation: CASSHYTLAYNSPLHF. This chain uses TRBV3-1 with TRBJ1-6, with no clear D. The CDR3 totals 16 residues. Germline CDR1 is LGHDT and CDR2 is YNNKEL (reference sequence). V was clipped by 3 bases and J by 2 bases, with 11 bases between them.

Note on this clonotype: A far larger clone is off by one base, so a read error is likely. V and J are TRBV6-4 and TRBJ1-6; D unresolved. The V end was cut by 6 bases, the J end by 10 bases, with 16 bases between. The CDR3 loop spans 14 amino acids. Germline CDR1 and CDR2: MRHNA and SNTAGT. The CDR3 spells CASSPVQHKSPLHF. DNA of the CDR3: TGTGCCAGCAGCCCGGTACAGCACAAATCACCCCTCCACTTT.

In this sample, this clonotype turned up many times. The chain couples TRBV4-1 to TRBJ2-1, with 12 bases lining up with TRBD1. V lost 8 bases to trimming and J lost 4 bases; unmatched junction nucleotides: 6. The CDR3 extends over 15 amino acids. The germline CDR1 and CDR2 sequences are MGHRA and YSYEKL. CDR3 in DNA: TGCGCCAGCCGGGGACAGGGGGCTAGTTACAATGAGCAGTTCTTC. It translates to CASRGQGASYNEQFF.

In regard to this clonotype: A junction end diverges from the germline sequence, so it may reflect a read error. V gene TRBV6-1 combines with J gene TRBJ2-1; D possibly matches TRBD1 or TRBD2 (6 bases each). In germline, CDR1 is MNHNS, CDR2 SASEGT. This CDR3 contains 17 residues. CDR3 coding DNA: TGTGCCATCAGTGGAGGGGGACCCCTTAGCTCCTACAATGAGCAGTTCTTC. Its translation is CAISGGGPLSSYNEQFF.

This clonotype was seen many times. CDR3 sequence reads: CASSHDLNDEKLFF. The CDR3 DNA follows: TGTGCCAGCAGTCACGACCTAAATGATGAAAAACTGTTTTTT. The chain recombines TRBV6-1 with TRBJ1-4; the D is unclear. The CDR3 consists of 14 residues. Trimming pared 5 bases from V and 6 bases from J, leaving 13 bases between. Germline V gives CDR1 MNHNS, CDR2 SASEGT.

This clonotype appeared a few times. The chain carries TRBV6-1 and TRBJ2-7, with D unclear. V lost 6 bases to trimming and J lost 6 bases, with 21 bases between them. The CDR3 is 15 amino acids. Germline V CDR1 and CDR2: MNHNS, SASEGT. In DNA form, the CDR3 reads TGTGCCAGCAGCAGGTGTCGAACGACGACCTGCGAGCAGTACTTC. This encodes CASSRCRTTTCEQYF.

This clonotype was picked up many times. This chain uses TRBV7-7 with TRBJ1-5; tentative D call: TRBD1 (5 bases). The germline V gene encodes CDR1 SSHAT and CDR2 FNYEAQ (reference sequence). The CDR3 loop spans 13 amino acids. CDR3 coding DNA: TGTGCGATAGGGGACGGAAACAATCAGCCCCAGCATTTT. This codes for CAIGDGNNQPQHF.

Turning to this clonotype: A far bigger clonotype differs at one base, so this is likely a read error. CDR3 sequence: CASSYVGGRRDTEAFF. Written as DNA, the CDR3 is TGTGCCAGCAGTTACGTAGGCGGCAGGAGGGACACTGAAGCTTTCTTT. The chain is built from TRBV6-9 and TRBJ1-1, with D uncertain. Trimming left V 3 bases short and J 3 bases short, with 17 bases between. Germline CDR1 is MNHGY and CDR2 is SVAAGI. The CDR3 extends over 16 amino acids.

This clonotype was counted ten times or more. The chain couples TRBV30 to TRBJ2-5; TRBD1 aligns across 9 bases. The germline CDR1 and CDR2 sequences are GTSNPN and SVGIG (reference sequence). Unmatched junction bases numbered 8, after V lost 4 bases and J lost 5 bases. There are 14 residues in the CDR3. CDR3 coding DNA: TGTGCCTGGAACCAACAGGGGGCTCTCGAGACCCAGTACTTC. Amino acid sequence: CAWNQQGALETQYF.